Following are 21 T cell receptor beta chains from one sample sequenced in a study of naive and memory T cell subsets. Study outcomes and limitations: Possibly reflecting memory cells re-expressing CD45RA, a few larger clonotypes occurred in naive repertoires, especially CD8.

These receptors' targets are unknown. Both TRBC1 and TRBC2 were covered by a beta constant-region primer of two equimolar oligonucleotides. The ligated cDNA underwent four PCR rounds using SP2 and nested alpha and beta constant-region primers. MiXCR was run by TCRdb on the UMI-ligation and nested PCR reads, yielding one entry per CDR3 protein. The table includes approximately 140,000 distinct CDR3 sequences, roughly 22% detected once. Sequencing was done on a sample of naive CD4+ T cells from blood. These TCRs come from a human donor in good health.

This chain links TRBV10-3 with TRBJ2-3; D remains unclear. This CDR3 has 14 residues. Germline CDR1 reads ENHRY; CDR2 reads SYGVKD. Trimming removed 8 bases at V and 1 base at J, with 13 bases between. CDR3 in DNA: TGTGCCATCCGGTCGGAGTCAGGCACAGATACGCAGTATTTT. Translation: CAIRSESGTDTQYF.

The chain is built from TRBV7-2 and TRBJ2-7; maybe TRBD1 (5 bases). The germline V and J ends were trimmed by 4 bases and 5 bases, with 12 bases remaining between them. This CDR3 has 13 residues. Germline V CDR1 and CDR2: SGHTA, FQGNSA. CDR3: CASSSRVLNEQYF. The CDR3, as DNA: TGTGCCAGCAGCTCCAGGGTTCTCAACGAGCAGTACTTC.

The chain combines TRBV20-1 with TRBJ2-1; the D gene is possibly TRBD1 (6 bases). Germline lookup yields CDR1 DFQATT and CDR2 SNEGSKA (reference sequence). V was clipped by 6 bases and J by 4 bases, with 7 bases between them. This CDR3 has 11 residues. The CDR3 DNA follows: TGCAGTGCAAGGGGGTACAATGAGCAGTTCTTC. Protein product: CSARGYNEQFF.

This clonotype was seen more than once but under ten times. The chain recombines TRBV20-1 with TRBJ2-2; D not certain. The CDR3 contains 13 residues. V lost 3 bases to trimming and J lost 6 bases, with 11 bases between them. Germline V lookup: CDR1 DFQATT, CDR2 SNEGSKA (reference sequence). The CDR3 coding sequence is TGCAGTGCTAGGCCACGGTTGTCCGGGGAGCTGTTTTTT. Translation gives CSARPRLSGELFF.

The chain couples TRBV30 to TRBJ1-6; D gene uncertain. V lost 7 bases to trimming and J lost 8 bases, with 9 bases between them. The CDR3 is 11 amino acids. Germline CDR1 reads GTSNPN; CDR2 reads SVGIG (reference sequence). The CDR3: CAFTRDSPLHF. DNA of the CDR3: TGTGCCTTCACCCGGGATTCACCCCTCCACTTT.

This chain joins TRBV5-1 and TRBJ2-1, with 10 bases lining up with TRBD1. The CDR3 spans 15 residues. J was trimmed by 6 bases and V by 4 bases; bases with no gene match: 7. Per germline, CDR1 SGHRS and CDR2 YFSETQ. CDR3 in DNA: TGCGCCAGCAGCCGCAAAGGACAGGGGGGCAATGAGCAGTTCTTC. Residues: CASSRKGQGGNEQFF.

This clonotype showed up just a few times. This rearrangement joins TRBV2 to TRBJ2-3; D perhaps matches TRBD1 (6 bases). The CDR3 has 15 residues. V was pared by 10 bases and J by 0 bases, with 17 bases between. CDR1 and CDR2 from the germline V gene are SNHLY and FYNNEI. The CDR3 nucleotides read TGTGCCACAAAAAGACAGGCCATTAGCACAGATACGCAGTATTTT. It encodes CATKRQAISTDTQYF.

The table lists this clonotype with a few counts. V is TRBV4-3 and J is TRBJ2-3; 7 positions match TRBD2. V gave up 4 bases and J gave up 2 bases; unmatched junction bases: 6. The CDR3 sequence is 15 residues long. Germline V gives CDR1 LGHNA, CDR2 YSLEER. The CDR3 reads CASSRQAGFTDTQYF. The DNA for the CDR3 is TGCGCCAGCAGCCGCCAAGCGGGGTTCACAGATACGCAGTATTTT.

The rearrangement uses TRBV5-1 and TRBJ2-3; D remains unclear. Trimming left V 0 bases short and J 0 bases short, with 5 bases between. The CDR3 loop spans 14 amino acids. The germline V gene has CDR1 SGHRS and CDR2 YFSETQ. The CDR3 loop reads CASSLVVSTDTQYF. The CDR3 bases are TGCGCCAGCAGCTTGGTAGTGAGCACAGATACGCAGTATTTT.

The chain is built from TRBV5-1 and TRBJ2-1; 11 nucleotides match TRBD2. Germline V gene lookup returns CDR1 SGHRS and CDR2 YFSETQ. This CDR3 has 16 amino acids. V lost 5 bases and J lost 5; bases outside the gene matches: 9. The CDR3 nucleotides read TGCGCCAGCAGTTCTACGTTAGCGGGAGGGCACAATGAGCAGTTCTTC. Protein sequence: CASSSTLAGGHNEQFF.

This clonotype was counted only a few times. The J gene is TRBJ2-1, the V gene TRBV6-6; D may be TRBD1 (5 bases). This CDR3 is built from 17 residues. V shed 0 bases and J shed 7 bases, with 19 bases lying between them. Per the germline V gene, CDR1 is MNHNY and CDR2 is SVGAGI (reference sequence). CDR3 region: CASSYSKWAGRLNEQFF. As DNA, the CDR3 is TGTGCCAGCAGTTACTCGAAGTGGGCAGGGCGATTGAATGAGCAGTTCTTC.

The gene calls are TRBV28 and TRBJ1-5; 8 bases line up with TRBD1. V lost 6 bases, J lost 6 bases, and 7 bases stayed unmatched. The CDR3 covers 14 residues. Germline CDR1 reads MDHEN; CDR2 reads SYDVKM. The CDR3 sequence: CASRHRQGPQPQHF. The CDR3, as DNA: TGTGCCAGCAGACATAGACAGGGGCCTCAGCCCCAGCATTTT. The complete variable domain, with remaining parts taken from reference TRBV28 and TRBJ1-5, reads DVKVTQSSRYLVKRTGEKVFLECVQDMDHENMFWYRQDPGLGLRLIYFSYDVKMKEKGDIPEGYSVSREKKERFSLILESASTNQTSMYLCASRHRQGPQPQHFGDGTRLSIL.

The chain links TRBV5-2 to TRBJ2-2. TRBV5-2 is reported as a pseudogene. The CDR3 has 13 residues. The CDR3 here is CASNSFYTGELFF. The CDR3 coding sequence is TGTGCCAGCAACTCTTTTTACACCGGGGAGCTGTTTTTT.

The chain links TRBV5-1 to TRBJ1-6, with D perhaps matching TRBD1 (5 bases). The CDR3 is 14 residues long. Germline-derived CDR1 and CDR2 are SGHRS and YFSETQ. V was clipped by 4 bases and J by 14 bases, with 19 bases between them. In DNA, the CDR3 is TGCGCCAGCAGCCTGCAGGGTGCGACTGAGGCCCTCCACTTT. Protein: CASSLQGATEALHF.

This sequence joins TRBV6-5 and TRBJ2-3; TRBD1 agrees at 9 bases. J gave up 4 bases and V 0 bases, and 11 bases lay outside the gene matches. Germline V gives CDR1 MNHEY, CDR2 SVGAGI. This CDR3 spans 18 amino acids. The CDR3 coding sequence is TGTGCCAGCAGTTACTCGATGCCCCGGACAGGGGTCGCAGATACGCAGTATTTT. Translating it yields CASSYSMPRTGVADTQYF.

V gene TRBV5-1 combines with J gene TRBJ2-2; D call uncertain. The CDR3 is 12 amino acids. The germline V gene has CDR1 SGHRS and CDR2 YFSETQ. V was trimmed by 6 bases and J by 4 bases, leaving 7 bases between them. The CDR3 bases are TGCGCCAGCACGTCGGGCACCGGGGAGCTGTTTTTT. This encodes CASTSGTGELFF.

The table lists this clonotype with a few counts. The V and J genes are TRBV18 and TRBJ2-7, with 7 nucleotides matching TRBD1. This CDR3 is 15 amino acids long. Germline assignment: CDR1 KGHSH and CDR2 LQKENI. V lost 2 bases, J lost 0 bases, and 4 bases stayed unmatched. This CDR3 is CASSPTGTASYEQYF. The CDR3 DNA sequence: TGTGCCAGCTCACCAACCGGGACAGCCTCCTACGAGCAGTACTTC.

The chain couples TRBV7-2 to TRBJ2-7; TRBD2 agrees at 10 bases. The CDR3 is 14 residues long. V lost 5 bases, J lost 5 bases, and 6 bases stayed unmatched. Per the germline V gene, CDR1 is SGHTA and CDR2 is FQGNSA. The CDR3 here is CASSLIAGGDEQYF. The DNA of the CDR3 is TGTGCCAGCAGCCTTATAGCGGGGGGCGACGAGCAGTACTTC. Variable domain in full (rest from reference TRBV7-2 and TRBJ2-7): GAGVSQSPSNKVTEKGKDVELRCDPISGHTALYWYRQSLGQGLEFLIYFQGNSAPDKSGLPSDRFSAERTGGSVSTLTIQRTQQEDSAVYLCASSLIAGGDEQYFGPGTRLTVT.

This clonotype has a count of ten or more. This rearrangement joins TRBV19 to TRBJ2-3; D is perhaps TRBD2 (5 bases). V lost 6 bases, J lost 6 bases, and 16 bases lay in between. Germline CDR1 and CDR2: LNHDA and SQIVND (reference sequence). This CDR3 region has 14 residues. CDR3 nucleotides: TGTGCCAGTAGACCTGCCCACTCGGGGGATACGCAGTATTTT. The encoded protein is CASRPAHSGDTQYF. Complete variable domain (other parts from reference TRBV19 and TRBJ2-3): DGGITQSPKYLFRKEGQNVTLSCEQNLNHDAMYWYRQDPGQGLRLIYYSQIVNDFQKGDIAEGYSVSREKKESFPLTVTSAQKNPTAFYLCASRPAHSGDTQYFGPGTRLTVL.

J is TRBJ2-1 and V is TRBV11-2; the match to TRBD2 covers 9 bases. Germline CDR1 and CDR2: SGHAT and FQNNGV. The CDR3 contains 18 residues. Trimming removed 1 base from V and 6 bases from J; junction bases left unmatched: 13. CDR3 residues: CASSLVSSGLAGPNEQFF. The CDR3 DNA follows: TGTGCCAGCAGCTTAGTCTCTTCAGGGCTAGCGGGACCCAATGAGCAGTTCTTC.

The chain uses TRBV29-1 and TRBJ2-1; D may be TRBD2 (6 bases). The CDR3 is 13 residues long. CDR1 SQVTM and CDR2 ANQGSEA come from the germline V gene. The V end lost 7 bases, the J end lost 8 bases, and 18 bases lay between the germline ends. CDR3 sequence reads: CSATGLSVHEQFF. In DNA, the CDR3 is TGCAGCGCCACGGGACTTAGCGTCCATGAGCAGTTCTTC.